In this sample, the clone carrying this T cell receptor beta chain turned up a few times. The antigen is not known. This entry belongs to a study of sequential checkpoint blockade in melanoma. Study overall: Patients were randomized 1:1 to nivolumab-then-ipilimumab or ipilimumab-then-nivolumab first-line. After nivolumab or ipilimumab alone, roughly 20 patients had week-13 rebiopsies.

Treatment here: randomized to nivolumab then ipilimumab (arm A) or the reverse (arm B). The V gene's germline CDR1 is SGHNT and CDR2 YENEEA. Deletions cut 5 bases from V and 4 bases from J, with 16 bases between. The CDR3 extends over 15 amino acids. Clones were read by immunoSEQ multiplex PCR, and TCRdb kept only the in-frame ones, dropping some. Counted here are some 6,000 clones, approximately 21% occurring once; the ten biggest clones make up roughly 10%. Findings and caveats of the study: Clinical benefit was about 30 times likelier when tumor T-cell fraction and clonality increased. PD-L1 staining and CD8+ counts, not mutational load, tracked tumor T-cell clonality.

The chain links TRBV11-3 to TRBJ2-3; D possibly corresponds to TRBD1 (5 bases). The clonotype was recovered from a human donor with melanoma. The specimen comprised tumor tissue (inferred from file names), sampled from a patient given nivolumab and ipilimumab in sequence. The CDR3 sequence is CASSPSGADSDTQYF. CDR3 bases: TGTGCCAGCAGCCCGAGTGGGGCGGATTCAGATACGCAGTATTTT.